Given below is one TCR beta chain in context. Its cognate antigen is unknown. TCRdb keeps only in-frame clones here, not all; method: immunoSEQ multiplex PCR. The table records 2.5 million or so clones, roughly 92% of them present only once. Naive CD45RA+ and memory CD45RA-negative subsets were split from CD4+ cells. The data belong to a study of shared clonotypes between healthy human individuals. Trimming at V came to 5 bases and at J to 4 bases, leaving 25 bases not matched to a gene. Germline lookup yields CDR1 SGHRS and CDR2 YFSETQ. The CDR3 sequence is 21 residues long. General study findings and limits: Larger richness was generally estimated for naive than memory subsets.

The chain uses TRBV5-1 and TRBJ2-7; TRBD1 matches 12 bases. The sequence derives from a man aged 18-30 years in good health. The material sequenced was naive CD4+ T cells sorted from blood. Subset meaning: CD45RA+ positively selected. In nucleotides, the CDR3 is TGCGCCAGCAGATCCCGCTTCGGGACAGGGGGCAAAGTAGGAGGTGGATACGAGCAGTACTTC. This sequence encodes CASRSRFGTGGKVGGGYEQYF.